This T cell receptor beta chain emerged from a study of post-analysis software for immune sequencing data. Regarding the study as a whole: TRBV segments more frequent in patients than in controls numbered roughly 5 and included TRBV5-6, TRBV5-1 and TRBV20-1.

This clonotype was detected only a few times. Its specificity is unknown. Unique molecular identifiers were built into the TCR beta cDNA libraries. TCRdb re-derived calls from the PCR reads in MiXCR, one entry per CDR3 protein. This sample has roughly 620,000 distinct CDR3 sequences, with roughly 40% found just once. The V and J ends lost 9 bases and 4 bases respectively, with 14 bases between them. CDR3 length: 13 amino acids. V and J are TRBV12-3 or TRBV12-4 and TRBJ2-3; weak D call: TRBD1 (6 bases). The specimen sequenced was blood. This TCR derives from a girl aged 5-17 years with multiple sclerosis. CDR3 bases: TGTGCCAGTGGCGTAGGGGGTTCAGATACGCAGTATTTT. As protein: CASGVGGSDTQYF.